This TCR beta chain appears in the sequencing data of a study of T cell responses to AZD1222 COVID-19 vaccine. General observations from the study: Repertoire collection took place solely once the T cell response had peaked. The study identified only 6 or 7 AZD1222 recipients as seropositive at baseline.

Unmatched junction bases numbered 8, after V lost 5 bases and J lost 3 bases. This CDR3 comprises 16 residues. Germline V lookup: CDR1 KGHDR, CDR2 SFDVKD. The repertoire was sequenced with immunoSEQ multiplex PCR; TCRdb's copy has only in-frame clones and lacks some. This table has about 100,000 clones, roughly 90% appearing once. Regarding this clone: Its antigen is as yet unknown.

This TCR was sampled from an adult in good health. Sequenced here: peripheral blood, sampled on day 0 of AZD1222 vaccination. The chain combines TRBV24-1 with TRBJ2-2; 7 bases match TRBD1. CDR3 nucleotide sequence: TGTGCCACCAGTGGGGGACAGTTGGGTTACACCGGGGAGCTGTTTTTT. Amino acids: CATSGGQLGYTGELFF.